A single sample gave rise to the 3 T cell receptor beta chains below, sequenced in a study of cytomegalovirus exposure and HLA in healthy donors. 60 Vbeta and 13 Jbeta primers were used in PCR. Assay: immunoSEQ multiplex PCR; the TCRdb copy retains only in-frame clones and omits some. The data contain about 78,000 clones, 65% to 80% of them singletons. Sequencing was performed on PBMCs. The receptor set was obtained from a woman aged 40 to 49 in good health and CMV-seropositive.

This chain links TRBV30 with TRBJ1-5; 8 bases agree with TRBD1. J was trimmed by 7 bases and V by 0 bases; bases with no gene match: 8. Germline V lookup: CDR1 GTSNPN, CDR2 SVGIG (reference sequence). The CDR3 extends over 15 amino acids. The DNA for the CDR3 is TGTGCCTGGAGTGTACGCGACAGGGGTGGCCAGCCCCAGCATTTT. It encodes CAWSVRDRGGQPQHF. Full variable domain (missing parts from reference TRBV30 and TRBJ1-5): SQTIHQWPATLVQPVGSPLSLECTVEGTSNPNLYWYRQAAGRGLQLLFYSVGIGQISSEVPQNLSASRPQDRQFILSSKKLLLSDSGFYLCAWSVRDRGGQPQHFGDGTRLSIL.

Points on this clone: Compared with germline, one end of the junction differs, possibly owing to a read error. The rearrangement links TRBV5-1 to TRBJ2-3, with 10 bases matching TRBD1. CDR3 length: 14 amino acids. Looked up from germline, CDR1 is SGHRS and CDR2 is YFSETQ. The CDR3 DNA is TGCGCCAGCAGTGGGGACAGGGGCACGGATACGCAGTATTTT. Residues: CASSGDRGTDTQYF.

V and J are TRBV7-8 and TRBJ2-7, with 8 bases fitting TRBD2. The CDR3 has 15 amino acids. Unmatched junction bases numbered 14, after V lost 10 bases and J lost 3 bases. The germline V gene encodes CDR1 SGHVS and CDR2 FQNEAQ. The CDR3 DNA sequence: TGTGCCATTACGCTCGGGGCTAGCGGGCTCTACGAGCAGTACTTC. This translates into CAITLGASGLYEQYF.